Listed below are T cell receptor beta chains from one sample, sequenced in a study of somatic mutations in T cells in chronic GVHD. Profiled with immunoSEQ multiplex PCR; TCRdb holds only in-frame clones, not every one. The sample records around 13,000 clones, about 80% being singletons. Specimen: Vbeta20-negative CD4+ T cells from blood. The origin of the receptors is a male patient in his fifties or sixties with chronic graft-versus-host disease. A subset of T cells may come from the graft donor. Both conserved end residues are part of each CDR3. Each record gives: clone size, V gene, J gene, D gene, CDR3 protein, CDR3 DNA. A D gene is named only where the DNA matches it firmly. Size values are once, few and many counts, or a class for expanded clones, and some rows have none.

clone_size: NA
v_call: TRBV7-2
j_call: TRBJ1-2
d_call: TRBD1
cdr3_aa: CASSWEPPGGLGPYGYTF
cdr3_nt: TGTGCCAGCAGCTGGGAACCGCCAGGGGGACTAGGCCCCTATGGCTACACCTTC

clone_size: once
v_call: TRBV7-9
j_call: TRBJ1-4
d_call: NA
cdr3_aa: CASSSTLTAGVF
cdr3_nt: TGTGCCAGCAGCTCAACCTTGACAGCTGGGGTTTTT

clone_size: NA
v_call: TRBV7-2
j_call: TRBJ2-3
d_call: TRBD2
cdr3_aa: CASSSGLAGARTDTQYF
cdr3_nt: TGTGCCAGCAGCTCAGGACTAGCGGGAGCCCGGACAGATACGCAGTATTTT

clone_size: NA
v_call: TRBV10-3
j_call: TRBJ1-5
d_call: TRBD1
cdr3_aa: CATGGQGISSNQPQHF
cdr3_nt: TGTGCCACCGGGGGACAGGGTATCAGTAGCAATCAGCCCCAGCATTTT

clone_size: NA
v_call: TRBV7-2
j_call: TRBJ2-1
d_call: TRBD1
cdr3_aa: CASSRDRDPMAQFF
cdr3_nt: TGTGCCAGCAGCCGGGACAGAGACCCGATGGCGCAGTTCTTC

clone_size: once
v_call: TRBV11-3
j_call: TRBJ2-1
d_call: TRBD2
cdr3_aa: CASSFGLATINEQFF
cdr3_nt: TGTGCCAGCAGCTTCGGACTAGCCACTATCAATGAGCAGTTCTTC

clone_size: few
v_call: TRBV2
j_call: TRBJ1-5
d_call: TRBD1
cdr3_aa: CASSETGQSQHF
cdr3_nt: TGTGCCAGCAGTGAAACGGGACAGTCCCAGCATTTT

clone_size: NA
v_call: TRBV6-6
j_call: TRBJ1-3
d_call: NA
cdr3_aa: CASSTTGTRSGNTIYF
cdr3_nt: TGTGCCAGCAGTACGACAGGTACCCGCTCTGGAAACACCATATATTTT

clone_size: NA
v_call: TRBV7-2
j_call: TRBJ2-1
d_call: NA
cdr3_aa: CASSYYLGEEFF
cdr3_nt: TGTGCCAGCAGCTATTATCTAGGGGAGGAGTTCTTC

clone_size: NA
v_call: TRBV27
j_call: TRBJ2-7
d_call: TRBD1
cdr3_aa: CASSLSGQGARYEQYF
cdr3_nt: TGTGCCAGCAGTTTATCGGGACAGGGGGCCCGCTACGAGCAGTACTTC

clone_size: NA
v_call: TRBV6-4
j_call: TRBJ1-2
d_call: NA
cdr3_aa: CASPTVNYGYTF
cdr3_nt: TGTGCCAGCCCGACAGTGAACTATGGCTACACCTTC

clone_size: NA
v_call: TRBV28
j_call: TRBJ2-6
d_call: NA
cdr3_aa: CASNFRGSGANVLTF
cdr3_nt: TGTGCCAGCAATTTTAGGGGCTCTGGGGCCAACGTCCTGACTTTC

clone_size: NA
v_call: TRBV27
j_call: TRBJ2-5
d_call: NA
cdr3_aa: CASSLEPKETQYF
cdr3_nt: TGTGCCAGCAGTTTAGAGCCGAAAGAGACCCAGTACTTC

clone_size: NA
v_call: TRBV18
j_call: TRBJ1-1
d_call: TRBD1
cdr3_aa: CASSPRTGAFSEAFF
cdr3_nt: TGTGCCAGCTCACCGCGGACAGGGGCCTTCTCTGAAGCTTTCTTT

clone_size: NA
v_call: TRBV6-5
j_call: TRBJ1-2
d_call: NA
cdr3_aa: CASSPSGRLGGGYTF
cdr3_nt: TGTGCCAGCAGTCCCTCCGGCAGGCTCGGGGGTGGCTACACCTTC

clone_size: NA
v_call: TRBV5-4
j_call: TRBJ1-4
d_call: NA
cdr3_aa: CASSLGTFGKLFF
cdr3_nt: TGTGCCAGCAGCTTGGGGACATTCGGAAAACTGTTTTTT

clone_size: NA
v_call: TRBV14
j_call: TRBJ1-4
d_call: NA
cdr3_aa: CASSSTNRVLFF
cdr3_nt: TGTGCCAGCAGCTCAACTAACAGGGTTTTGTTTTTT

clone_size: NA
v_call: TRBV7-2
j_call: TRBJ1-2
d_call: NA
cdr3_aa: CASSFGGQGGYTF
cdr3_nt: TGTGCCAGCAGCTTCGGGGGGCAGGGTGGCTACACCTTC

clone_size: NA
v_call: TRBV7-7
j_call: TRBJ2-7
d_call: NA
cdr3_aa: CASSLADSPTYEQYF
cdr3_nt: TGTGCCAGCAGCTTAGCGGACAGTCCCACCTACGAGCAGTACTTC

clone_size: NA
v_call: TRBV6-6
j_call: TRBJ1-5
d_call: NA
cdr3_aa: CASSYDGQINQPQHF
cdr3_nt: TGTGCCAGCAGTTACGATGGACAGATCAATCAGCCCCAGCATTTT

clone_size: NA
v_call: TRBV29-1
j_call: TRBJ1-5
d_call: NA
cdr3_aa: CSISQGANQPQHF
cdr3_nt: TGCAGCATCTCACAGGGAGCCAATCAGCCCCAGCATTTT

clone_size: NA
v_call: TRBV5-4
j_call: TRBJ1-4
d_call: NA
cdr3_aa: CASSSGHRSEKLFF
cdr3_nt: TGTGCCAGCAGCTCGGGACATAGGAGTGAAAAACTGTTTTTT

clone_size: NA
v_call: TRBV2
j_call: TRBJ1-1
d_call: NA
cdr3_aa: CASSPGEMNTEAFF
cdr3_nt: TGTGCCAGCAGTCCCGGGGAAATGAACACTGAAGCTTTCTTT

clone_size: NA
v_call: TRBV19
j_call: TRBJ1-2
d_call: TRBD1
cdr3_aa: CASSGQAANYGYTF
cdr3_nt: TGTGCCAGTAGTGGACAGGCAGCTAACTATGGCTACACCTTC

clone_size: NA
v_call: TRBV7-3
j_call: TRBJ1-2
d_call: NA
cdr3_aa: CASSLNDREGYTF
cdr3_nt: TGTGCCAGCAGCTTAAATGACCGGGAGGGCTACACCTTC

clone_size: NA
v_call: TRBV6-1
j_call: TRBJ1-4
d_call: TRBD1
cdr3_aa: CASSGGQGTTNEKLFF
cdr3_nt: TGTGCCAGCAGTGGGGGACAGGGCACAACTAATGAAAAACTGTTTTTT

clone_size: few
v_call: TRBV18
j_call: TRBJ2-7
d_call: NA
cdr3_aa: CASSERATEQYF
cdr3_nt: TGTGCCAGCTCAGAGAGGGCAACCGAGCAGTACTTC

clone_size: NA
v_call: TRBV18
j_call: TRBJ2-2
d_call: NA
cdr3_aa: CASSPPISRETGELFF
cdr3_nt: TGTGCCAGCTCACCCCCTATTAGTCGGGAGACCGGGGAGCTGTTTTTT

clone_size: NA
v_call: TRBV11-2
j_call: TRBJ1-4
d_call: TRBD1
cdr3_aa: CASSLDPGTAKLFF
cdr3_nt: TGTGCCAGCAGCTTAGATCCTGGGACAGCTAAACTGTTTTTT

clone_size: once
v_call: TRBV27
j_call: TRBJ2-2
d_call: TRBD2
cdr3_aa: CASSLLAGVAGELFF
cdr3_nt: TGTGCCAGCAGTTTACTAGCGGGAGTGGCCGGGGAGCTGTTTTTT

clone_size: NA
v_call: TRBV7-2
j_call: TRBJ1-6
d_call: NA
cdr3_aa: CASSGGDSTYNSPLHF
cdr3_nt: TGTGCCAGCAGCGGCGGGGACTCTACCTATAATTCACCCCTCCACTTT

clone_size: once
v_call: TRBV5-4
j_call: TRBJ2-5
d_call: NA
cdr3_aa: CASSLRTTQETQYF
cdr3_nt: TGTGCCAGCAGCTTGAGGACAACCCAAGAGACCCAGTACTTC

clone_size: few
v_call: TRBV9
j_call: TRBJ2-1
d_call: TRBD2
cdr3_aa: CASSPGLTPYNEQFF
cdr3_nt: TGTGCCAGCAGCCCGGGACTAACTCCCTACAATGAGCAGTTCTTC

clone_size: NA
v_call: TRBV7-2
j_call: TRBJ1-2
d_call: TRBD1
cdr3_aa: CASSVAGTDSAGYGYTF
cdr3_nt: TGTGCCAGCAGCGTTGCCGGGACAGACTCTGCGGGCTATGGCTACACCTTC

clone_size: NA
v_call: TRBV4-1
j_call: TRBJ1-2
d_call: NA
cdr3_aa: CASSQGNQGYASYGYTF
cdr3_nt: TGCGCCAGCAGCCAAGGAAACCAGGGTTATGCCTCCTATGGCTACACCTTC

clone_size: NA
v_call: TRBV27
j_call: TRBJ2-1
d_call: TRBD1
cdr3_aa: CASSYAGTGYNEQFF
cdr3_nt: TGTGCCAGCAGTTACGCCGGGACAGGGTACAATGAGCAGTTCTTC

clone_size: NA
v_call: TRBV19
j_call: TRBJ2-7
d_call: TRBD1
cdr3_aa: CASSTMGQAIYEQYF
cdr3_nt: TGTGCCAGTAGTACTATGGGACAGGCCATCTACGAGCAGTACTTC

clone_size: NA
v_call: TRBV6-1
j_call: TRBJ1-5
d_call: TRBD1
cdr3_aa: CASSEQTGGDQPQHF
cdr3_nt: TGTGCCAGCAGTGAACAGACAGGGGGGGATCAGCCCCAGCATTTT

clone_size: few
v_call: TRBV2
j_call: TRBJ1-1
d_call: NA
cdr3_aa: CASSTGTEAFF
cdr3_nt: TGTGCCAGCAGTACCGGGACAGAAGCTTTCTTT

clone_size: NA
v_call: TRBV19
j_call: TRBJ1-1
d_call: NA
cdr3_aa: CASSPTGFNTEAFF
cdr3_nt: TGTGCCAGTAGCCCAACAGGGTTCAACACTGAAGCTTTCTTT

clone_size: NA
v_call: TRBV5-6
j_call: TRBJ1-5
d_call: TRBD1
cdr3_aa: CASSFGQEISNQPQHF
cdr3_nt: TGTGCCAGCAGCTTTGGACAGGAGATTAGCAATCAGCCCCAGCATTTT

clone_size: once
v_call: TRBV11-2
j_call: TRBJ2-1
d_call: TRBD1
cdr3_aa: CASSLALTGGLYTEQFF
cdr3_nt: TGTGCCAGCAGCTTAGCTCTCACAGGGGGCCTATATACTGAGCAGTTCTTC

clone_size: NA
v_call: TRBV23-1
j_call: TRBJ1-2
d_call: NA
cdr3_aa: CASSQFLAADYGYTF
cdr3_nt: TGCGCCAGCAGTCAATTTCTGGCAGCGGACTATGGCTACACCTTC

clone_size: NA
v_call: TRBV7-2
j_call: TRBJ2-2
d_call: NA
cdr3_aa: CASSPGGDITGELFF
cdr3_nt: TGTGCCAGCAGCCCAGGAGGAGATATCACCGGGGAGCTGTTTTTT

clone_size: NA
v_call: TRBV10-3
j_call: TRBJ2-5
d_call: NA
cdr3_aa: CAISEPEGRGQETQYF
cdr3_nt: TGTGCCATCAGTGAGCCCGAAGGCAGGGGACAAGAGACCCAGTACTTC

clone_size: NA
v_call: TRBV19
j_call: TRBJ1-4
d_call: TRBD1
cdr3_aa: CASSSRTGGEKLFF
cdr3_nt: TGTGCCAGTAGTTCCCGGACAGGTGGTGAAAAACTGTTTTTT

clone_size: NA
v_call: TRBV15
j_call: TRBJ2-7
d_call: TRBD2
cdr3_aa: CATSGLAGGFEQYF
cdr3_nt: TGTGCCACCAGCGGTCTAGCGGGAGGTTTCGAGCAGTACTTC

clone_size: NA
v_call: TRBV19
j_call: TRBJ2-4
d_call: NA
cdr3_aa: CASSIVGGGGKNIQYF
cdr3_nt: TGTGCCAGTAGTATAGTCGGGGGAGGGGGGAAAAACATTCAGTACTTC

clone_size: NA
v_call: TRBV2
j_call: TRBJ1-5
d_call: TRBD1
cdr3_aa: CASSGTGGRDSNQPQHF
cdr3_nt: TGTGCCAGCAGTGGGACAGGGGGCCGGGATAGCAATCAGCCCCAGCATTTT

clone_size: NA
v_call: TRBV7-3
j_call: TRBJ2-6
d_call: NA
cdr3_aa: CASSPAGANVLTF
cdr3_nt: TGTGCCAGCAGCCCTGCGGGGGCCAACGTCCTGACTTTC

clone_size: NA
v_call: TRBV25-1
j_call: TRBJ2-7
d_call: TRBD1
cdr3_aa: CASGTGTEQYF
cdr3_nt: TGTGCCAGCGGGACAGGGACCGAGCAGTACTTC

clone_size: NA
v_call: TRBV7-2
j_call: TRBJ1-3
d_call: TRBD1
cdr3_aa: CASTPVGTVGGNTIYF
cdr3_nt: TGTGCCAGCACCCCGGTCGGGACAGTGGGTGGAAACACCATATATTTT

clone_size: few
v_call: TRBV5-6
j_call: TRBJ1-2
d_call: TRBD1
cdr3_aa: CASRFDWLTGAGYTF
cdr3_nt: TGTGCCAGCAGGTTTGACTGGCTGACAGGGGCAGGCTACACCTTC